Listed below are T cell receptor beta chains from one sample, sequenced in a study of OX40 agonist ivuxolimab in advanced cancers. Clones were read by immunoSEQ multiplex PCR, and TCRdb kept only the in-frame ones, dropping some. This table holds some 43,000 clones, 70% to 90% found once. The specimen comprised CD4+ or CD8+ T cells sorted from blood, sampled in a trial of the OX40 agonist ivuxolimab. The receptors shown here come from an adult with an advanced solid tumor such as melanoma, head and neck, liver or kidney cancer. CDR3s include the opening cysteine and the closing phenylalanine or tryptophan. The order of the fields is D gene, V gene, J gene, CDR3 DNA, CDR3 protein. A D gene is named only where the DNA matches it firmly.

D: TRBD2
V: TRBV2
J: TRBJ2-1
DNA: TGTGCCAGCAGGACGGGACTAACCCCCGATGAGCAGTTCTTC
CDR3: CASRTGLTPDEQFF

D: .
V: TRBV19
J: TRBJ2-1
DNA: TGTGCCAGTAGTATCCCCGGGAGTGAGCAGTTCTTC
CDR3: CASSIPGSEQFF

D: .
V: TRBV29-1
J: TRBJ2-7
DNA: TGCAGCGTTGGACCCCCGGAGGATTCCTACGAGCAGTACTTC
CDR3: CSVGPPEDSYEQYF

D: TRBD2
V: TRBV5-1
J: TRBJ2-3
DNA: TGCGCCAGCAGCTTGTCGCTAGCGGGGGCAGATACGCAGTATTTT
CDR3: CASSLSLAGADTQYF

D: .
V: TRBV4-1
J: TRBJ2-3
DNA: TGCGCCAGCAGCCACCCCCGGCAAGATACGCAGTATTTT
CDR3: CASSHPRQDTQYF

D: .
V: TRBV4-1
J: TRBJ2-1
DNA: TGCGCCAGCAGCCCCGTGCTAAACTCCTACAATGAGCAGTTCTTC
CDR3: CASSPVLNSYNEQFF

D: .
V: TRBV6-5
J: TRBJ2-7
DNA: TGTGCCAGCAGTTACTCGAATCCCTACGAGCAGTACTTC
CDR3: CASSYSNPYEQYF

D: .
V: TRBV28
J: TRBJ1-3
DNA: TGTGCCAGCACCAATGGGGGCACCATATATTTT
CDR3: CASTNGGTIYF

D: .
V: TRBV6-5
J: TRBJ1-2
DNA: TGTGCCAGCAGTCCAGCCGAGGTCAACTATGGCTACACCTTC
CDR3: CASSPAEVNYGYTF

D: .
V: TRBV1
J: TRBJ2-6
DNA: TGCACCAGCAGCCAGGCTATAAGGGAGCCGACCTCGTGCTCTGGGGCCAACGTCCTGACTTTC
CDR3: CTSSQAIREPTSCSGANVLTF

D: .
V: TRBV6-5
J: TRBJ1-5
DNA: TGTGCCAGCAGTTATCAGGGCGGTGGTCAGCCCCAGCATTTT
CDR3: CASSYQGGGQPQHF